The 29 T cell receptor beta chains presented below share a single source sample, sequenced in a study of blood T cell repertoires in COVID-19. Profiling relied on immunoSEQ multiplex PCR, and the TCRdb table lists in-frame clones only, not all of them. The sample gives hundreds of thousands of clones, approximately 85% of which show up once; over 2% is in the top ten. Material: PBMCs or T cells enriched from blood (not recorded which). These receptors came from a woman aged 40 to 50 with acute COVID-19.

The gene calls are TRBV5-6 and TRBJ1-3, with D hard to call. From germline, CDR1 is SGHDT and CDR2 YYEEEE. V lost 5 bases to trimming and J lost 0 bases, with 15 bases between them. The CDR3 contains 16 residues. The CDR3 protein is CASRRQIGSSGNTIYF. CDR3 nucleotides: TGTGCCAGCAGAAGACAAATCGGAAGCTCTGGAAACACCATATATTTT.

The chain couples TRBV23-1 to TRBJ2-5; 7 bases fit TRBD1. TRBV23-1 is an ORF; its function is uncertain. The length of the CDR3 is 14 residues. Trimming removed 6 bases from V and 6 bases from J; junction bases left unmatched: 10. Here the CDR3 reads CASRGQIGVKTQYF. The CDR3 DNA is TGCGCCAGCAGGGGACAGATTGGGGTAAAGACCCAGTACTTC.

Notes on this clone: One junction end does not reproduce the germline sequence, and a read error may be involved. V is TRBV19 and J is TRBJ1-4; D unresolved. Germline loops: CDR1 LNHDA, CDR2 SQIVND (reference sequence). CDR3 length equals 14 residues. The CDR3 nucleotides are TGTGCCAGCAGTATACGGGGAGGGAGAGGTAAACTGTTTTTT. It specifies CASSIRGGRGKLFF.

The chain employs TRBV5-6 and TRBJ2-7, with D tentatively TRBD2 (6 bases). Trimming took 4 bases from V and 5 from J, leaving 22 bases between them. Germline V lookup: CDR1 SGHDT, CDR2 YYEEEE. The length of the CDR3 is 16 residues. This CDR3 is CASSPPEEGFFHEQYF. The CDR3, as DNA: TGTGCCAGCAGCCCCCCCGAGGAGGGCTTTTTCCACGAGCAGTACTTC.

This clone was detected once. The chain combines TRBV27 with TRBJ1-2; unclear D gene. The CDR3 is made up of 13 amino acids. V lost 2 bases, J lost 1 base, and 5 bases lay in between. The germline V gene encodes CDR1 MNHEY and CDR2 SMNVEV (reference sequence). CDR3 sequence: CASSLGVNYGYTF. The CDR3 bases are TGTGCCAGCAGTTTAGGAGTTAACTATGGCTACACCTTC.

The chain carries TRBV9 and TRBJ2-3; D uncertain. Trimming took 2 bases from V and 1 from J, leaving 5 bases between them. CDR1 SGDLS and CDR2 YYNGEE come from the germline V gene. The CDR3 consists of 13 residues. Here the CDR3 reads CASSVTRTDTQYF. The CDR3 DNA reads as TGTGCCAGCAGCGTCACACGCACAGATACGCAGTATTTT.

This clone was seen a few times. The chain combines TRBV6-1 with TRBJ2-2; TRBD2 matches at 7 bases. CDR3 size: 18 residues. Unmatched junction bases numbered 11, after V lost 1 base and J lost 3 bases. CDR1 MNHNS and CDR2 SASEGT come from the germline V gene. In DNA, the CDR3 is TGTGCCAGCAGTGAAGTTTTTCGGGGAGGGGAGGACACCGGGGAGCTGTTTTTT. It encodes CASSEVFRGGEDTGELFF.

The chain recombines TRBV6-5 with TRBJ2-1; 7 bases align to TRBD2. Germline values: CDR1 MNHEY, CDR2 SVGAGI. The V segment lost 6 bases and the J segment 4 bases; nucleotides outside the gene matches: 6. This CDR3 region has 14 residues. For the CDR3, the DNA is TGTGCCAGCAGCCGCGGGGGATTATACAATGAGCAGTTCTTC. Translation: CASSRGGLYNEQFF.

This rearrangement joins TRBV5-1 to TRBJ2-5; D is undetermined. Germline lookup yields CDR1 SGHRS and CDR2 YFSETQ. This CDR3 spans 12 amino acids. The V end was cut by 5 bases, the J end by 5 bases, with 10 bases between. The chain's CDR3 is CASSYTTETQYF. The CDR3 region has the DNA TGCGCCAGCAGTTACACCACCGAGACCCAGTACTTC. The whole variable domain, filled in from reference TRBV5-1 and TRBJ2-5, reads KAGVTQTPRYLIKTRGQQVTLSCSPISGHRSVSWYQQTPGQGLQFLFEYFSETQRNKGNFPGRFSGRQFSNSRSEMNVSTLELGDSALYLCASSYTTETQYFGPGTRLLVL.

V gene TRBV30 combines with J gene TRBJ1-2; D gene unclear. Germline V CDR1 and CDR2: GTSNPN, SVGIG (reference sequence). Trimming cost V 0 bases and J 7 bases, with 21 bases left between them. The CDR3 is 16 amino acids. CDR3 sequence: CAWSVLGRWSGRGYTF. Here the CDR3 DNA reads TGTGCCTGGAGTGTACTTGGTCGATGGAGTGGCCGTGGCTACACCTTC.

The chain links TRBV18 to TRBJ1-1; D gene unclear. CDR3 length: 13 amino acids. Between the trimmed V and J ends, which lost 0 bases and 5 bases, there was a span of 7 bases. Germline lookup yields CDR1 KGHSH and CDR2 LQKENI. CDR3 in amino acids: CASSPPARTEAFF. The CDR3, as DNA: TGTGCCAGCTCACCACCCGCTCGGACTGAAGCTTTCTTT.

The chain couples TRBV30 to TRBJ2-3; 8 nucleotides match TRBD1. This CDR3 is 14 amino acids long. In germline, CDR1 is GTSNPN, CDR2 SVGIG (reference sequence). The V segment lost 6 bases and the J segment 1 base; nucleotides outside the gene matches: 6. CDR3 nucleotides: TGTGCCTGTGTTCTGGACAGGGGCACAGATACGCAGTATTTT. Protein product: CACVLDRGTDTQYF.

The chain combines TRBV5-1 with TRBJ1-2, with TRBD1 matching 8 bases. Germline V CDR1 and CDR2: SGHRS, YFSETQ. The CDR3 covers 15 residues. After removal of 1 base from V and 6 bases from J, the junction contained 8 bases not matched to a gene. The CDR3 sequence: CASSLSLDREDGYTF. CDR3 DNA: TGCGCCAGCAGCTTGTCTTTGGACAGGGAGGATGGCTACACCTTC.

The CDR3 DNA is TGTGCCAGCAGCTTATCGATGGGGGGAACCGGGGAGCTGTTTTTT. Amino acid sequence: CASSLSMGGTGELFF. The rearrangement joins TRBV11-2 to TRBJ2-2; TRBD2 is a possible D gene (6 bases). CDR3 length: 15 residues. The V and J ends lost 2 bases and 5 bases respectively, with 12 bases between them. Germline CDR1 is SGHAT and CDR2 is FQNNGV. The full variable domain, rest sourced from reference TRBV11-2 and TRBJ2-2, is EAGVAQSPRYKIIEKRQSVAFWCNPISGHATLYWYQQILGQGPKLLIQFQNNGVVDDSQLPKDRFSAERLKGVDSTLKIQPAKLEDSAVYLCASSLSMGGTGELFFGEGSRLTVL.

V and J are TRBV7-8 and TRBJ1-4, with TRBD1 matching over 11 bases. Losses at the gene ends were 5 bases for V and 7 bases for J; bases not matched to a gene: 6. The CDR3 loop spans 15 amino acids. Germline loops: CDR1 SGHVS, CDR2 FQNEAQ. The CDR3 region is CASSPGTGGFEKLFF. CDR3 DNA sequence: TGTGCCAGCAGCCCCGGGACAGGGGGTTTTGAAAAACTGTTTTTT.

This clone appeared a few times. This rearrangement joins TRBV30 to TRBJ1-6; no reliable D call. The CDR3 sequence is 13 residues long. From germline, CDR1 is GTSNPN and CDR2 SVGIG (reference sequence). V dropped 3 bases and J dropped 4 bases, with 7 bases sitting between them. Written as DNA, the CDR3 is TGTGCCTGGAGATACGGTTATAATTCACCCCTCCACTTT. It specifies CAWRYGYNSPLHF.

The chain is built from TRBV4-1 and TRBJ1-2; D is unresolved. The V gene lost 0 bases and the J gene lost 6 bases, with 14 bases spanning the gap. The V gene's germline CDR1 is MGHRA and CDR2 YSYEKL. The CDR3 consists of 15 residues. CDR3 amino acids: CASSQDRGDGDGYTF. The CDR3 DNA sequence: TGCGCCAGCAGCCAAGATCGCGGGGATGGAGATGGCTACACCTTC.

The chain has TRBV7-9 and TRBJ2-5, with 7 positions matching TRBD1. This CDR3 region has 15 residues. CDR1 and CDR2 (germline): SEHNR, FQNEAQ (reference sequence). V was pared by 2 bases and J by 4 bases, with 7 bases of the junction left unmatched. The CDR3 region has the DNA TGTGCCAGCAGCTTACTCTCCAACAGGGGAGAGACCCAGTACTTC. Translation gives CASSLLSNRGETQYF.

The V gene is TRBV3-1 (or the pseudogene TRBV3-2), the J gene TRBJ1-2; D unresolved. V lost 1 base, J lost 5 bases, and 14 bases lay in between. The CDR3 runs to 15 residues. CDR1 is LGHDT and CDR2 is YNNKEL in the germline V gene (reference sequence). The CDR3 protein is CASSQGLPRPYGYTF. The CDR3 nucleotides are TGTGCCAGCAGCCAAGGGCTCCCGAGGCCTTATGGCTACACCTTC.

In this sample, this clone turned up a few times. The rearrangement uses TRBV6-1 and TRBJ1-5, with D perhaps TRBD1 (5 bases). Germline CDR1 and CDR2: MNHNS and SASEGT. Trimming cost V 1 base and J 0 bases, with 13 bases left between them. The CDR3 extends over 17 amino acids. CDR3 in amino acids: CASSEGLRDYSNQPQHF. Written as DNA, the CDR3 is TGTGCCAGCAGTGAAGGTCTGCGGGACTATAGCAATCAGCCCCAGCATTTT.

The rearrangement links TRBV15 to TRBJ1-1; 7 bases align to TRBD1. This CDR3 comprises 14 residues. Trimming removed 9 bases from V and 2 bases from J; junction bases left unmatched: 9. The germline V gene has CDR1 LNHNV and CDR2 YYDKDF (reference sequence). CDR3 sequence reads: CATGRDRLNTEAFF. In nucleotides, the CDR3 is TGTGCCACGGGAAGGGACAGACTAAACACTGAAGCTTTCTTT.

The CDR3 bases are TGTGCCAGCTGGACAGGCGATAGCAATCAGCCCCAGCATTTT. Its protein product is CASWTGDSNQPQHF. The gene calls are TRBV6-5 and TRBJ1-5; 7 nucleotides agree with TRBD1. The CDR3 extends over 14 amino acids. Looked up from germline, CDR1 is MNHEY and CDR2 is SVGAGI. Trimming at V came to 8 bases and at J to 0 bases, leaving 4 bases not matched to a gene.

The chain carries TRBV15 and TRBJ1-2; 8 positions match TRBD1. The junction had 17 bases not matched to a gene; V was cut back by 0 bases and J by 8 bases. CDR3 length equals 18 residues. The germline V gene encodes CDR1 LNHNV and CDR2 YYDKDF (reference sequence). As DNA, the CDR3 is TGTGCCACCAGCAGAGACTGGCGCAGGGGGCAAAATTTGATAGGCTACACCTTC. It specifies CATSRDWRRGQNLIGYTF. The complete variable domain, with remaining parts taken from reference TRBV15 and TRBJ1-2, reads DAMVIQNPRYQVTQFGKPVTLSCSQTLNHNVMYWYQQKSSQAPKLLFHYYDKDFNNEADTPDNFQSRRPNTSFCFLDIRSPGLGDTAMYLCATSRDWRRGQNLIGYTFGSGTRLTVV.

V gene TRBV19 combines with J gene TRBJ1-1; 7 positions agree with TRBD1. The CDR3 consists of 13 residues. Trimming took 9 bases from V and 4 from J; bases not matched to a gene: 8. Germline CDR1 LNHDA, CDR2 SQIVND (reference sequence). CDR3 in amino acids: CASFRQGGTEAFF. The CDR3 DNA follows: TGTGCCAGCTTTCGACAGGGAGGCACTGAAGCTTTCTTT.

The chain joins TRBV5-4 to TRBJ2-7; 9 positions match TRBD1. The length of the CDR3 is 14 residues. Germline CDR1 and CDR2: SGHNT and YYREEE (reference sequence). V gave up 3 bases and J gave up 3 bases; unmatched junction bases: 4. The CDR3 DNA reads TGTGCCAGCAGCTCCGAGGACAGGGGCTACGAGCAGTACTTC. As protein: CASSSEDRGYEQYF.

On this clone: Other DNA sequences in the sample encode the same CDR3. CDR3 DNA sequence: TGTGCCAGCAGCCAAGATCGGGGGGTGAGCAATCAGCCCCAGCATTTT. This gives the protein CASSQDRGVSNQPQHF. This chain links TRBV4-2 with TRBJ1-5; possible D gene TRBD1, 5 bases. V was clipped by 0 bases and J by 1 base, with 10 bases between them. CDR1 and CDR2 from the germline V gene are LGHNA and YNFKEQ. The CDR3 extends over 16 amino acids.

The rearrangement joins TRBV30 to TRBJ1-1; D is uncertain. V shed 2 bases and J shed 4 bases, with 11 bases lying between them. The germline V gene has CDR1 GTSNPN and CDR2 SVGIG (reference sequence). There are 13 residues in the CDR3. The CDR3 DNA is TGTGCCTGGAGTACGGGGATTGGCACTGAAGCTTTCTTT. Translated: CAWSTGIGTEAFF.

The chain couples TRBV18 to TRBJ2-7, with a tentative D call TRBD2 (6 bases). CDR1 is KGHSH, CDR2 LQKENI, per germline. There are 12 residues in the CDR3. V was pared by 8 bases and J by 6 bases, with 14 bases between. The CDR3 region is CASGGALSEQYF. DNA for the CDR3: TGTGCCAGCGGCGGGGCCCTCAGCGAGCAGTACTTC.

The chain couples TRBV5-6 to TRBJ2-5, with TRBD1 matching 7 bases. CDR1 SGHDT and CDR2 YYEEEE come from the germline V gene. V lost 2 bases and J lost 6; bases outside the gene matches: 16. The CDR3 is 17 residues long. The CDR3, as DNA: TGTGCCAGCAGCTTCCGAACAGGGGTGCCTGAGTTTCAGACCCAGTACTTC. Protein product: CASSFRTGVPEFQTQYF.